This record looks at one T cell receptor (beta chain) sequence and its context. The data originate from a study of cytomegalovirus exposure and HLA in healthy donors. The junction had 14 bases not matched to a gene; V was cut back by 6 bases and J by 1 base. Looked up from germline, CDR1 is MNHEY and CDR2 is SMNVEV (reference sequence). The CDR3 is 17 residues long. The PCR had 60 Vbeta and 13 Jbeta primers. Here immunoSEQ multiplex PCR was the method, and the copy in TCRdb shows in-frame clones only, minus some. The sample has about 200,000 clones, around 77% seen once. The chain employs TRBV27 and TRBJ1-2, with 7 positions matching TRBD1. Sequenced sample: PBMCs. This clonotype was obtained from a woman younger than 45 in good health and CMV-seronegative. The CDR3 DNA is TGTGCCAGCAGCTTAATATCGGGACAGATGATTAACTATGGCTACACCTTC. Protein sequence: CASSLISGQMINYGYTF.